This T cell receptor (beta chain) appears in the sequencing data of a study of T cell repertoires in cytomegalovirus infection. As for the study in general: Public TCR beta signatures marked donors with CMV infection and the matching HLA.

General study points: Clonotype analysis showed dominance of the ex vivo response by HLA-C-restricted CMV-specific TCR beta clonotypes.

TCRdb itself ran the reads through MiXCR, one entry per CDR3 protein. The profile shows about 71,000 distinct CDR3 sequences, 20% of them singletons. With respect to this clonotype: No antigen is known for it.

Germline values: CDR1 SGHVS, CDR2 FQNEAQ. The germline V and J ends were trimmed by 0 bases and 3 bases, with 8 bases remaining between them. There are 15 residues in the CDR3. The V and J genes are TRBV7-8 and TRBJ1-4; D may be TRBD1 (6 bases). The source material was CD8+ T cells from cultured PBMCs, sampled from culture after CMV antigen stimulation. This clonotype originated in a human donor in good health (CMV status not recorded). Some clones in this sample may be carry-over from other donors' samples. The CDR3 coding sequence is TGTGCCAGCAGCTTAGCATACAGGGCTAATGAAAAACTGTTTTTT. The encoded protein is CASSLAYRANEKLFF.